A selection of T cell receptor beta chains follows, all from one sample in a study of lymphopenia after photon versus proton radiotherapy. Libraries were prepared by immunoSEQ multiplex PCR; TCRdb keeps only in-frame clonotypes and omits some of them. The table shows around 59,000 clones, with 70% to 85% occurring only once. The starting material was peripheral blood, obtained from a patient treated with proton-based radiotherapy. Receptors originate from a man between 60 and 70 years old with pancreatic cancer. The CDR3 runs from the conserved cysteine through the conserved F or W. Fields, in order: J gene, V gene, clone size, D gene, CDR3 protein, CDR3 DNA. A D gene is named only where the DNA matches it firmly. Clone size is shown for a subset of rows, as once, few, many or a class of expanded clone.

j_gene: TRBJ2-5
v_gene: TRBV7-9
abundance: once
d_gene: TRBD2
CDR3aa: CASSLIAGGLQETQYF
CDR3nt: TGTGCCAGCAGCTTAATAGCGGGAGGCCTCCAAGAGACCCAGTACTTC

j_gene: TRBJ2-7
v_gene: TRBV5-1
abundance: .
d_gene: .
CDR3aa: CASSLDGSNRDEQYF
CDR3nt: TGCGCCAGCAGCTTGGATGGGTCCAACCGGGACGAGCAGTACTTC

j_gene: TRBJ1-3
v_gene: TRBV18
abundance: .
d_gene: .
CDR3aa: CASSPQGLDTIYF
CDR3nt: TGTGCCAGCTCACCCCAGGGATTGGACACCATATATTTT

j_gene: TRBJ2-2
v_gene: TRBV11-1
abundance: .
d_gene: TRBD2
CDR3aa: CASSLVAGGNTGELFF
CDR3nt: TGTGCCAGCAGCTTAGTAGCGGGAGGGAACACCGGGGAGCTGTTTTTT

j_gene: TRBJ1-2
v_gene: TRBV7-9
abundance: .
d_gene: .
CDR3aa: CASSPHREWGYTF
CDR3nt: TGTGCCAGCAGCCCCCACAGGGAATGGGGCTACACCTTC

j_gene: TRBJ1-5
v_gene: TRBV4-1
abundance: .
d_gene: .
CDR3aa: CASSPTLSRDRNQPQHF
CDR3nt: TGCGCCAGCAGCCCAACCTTAAGCCGGGACCGCAATCAGCCCCAGCATTTT

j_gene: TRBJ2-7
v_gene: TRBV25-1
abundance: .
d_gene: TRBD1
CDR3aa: CASKEAGGTYEQYF
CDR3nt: TGTGCCAGCAAGGAGGCAGGGGGTACCTACGAGCAGTACTTC

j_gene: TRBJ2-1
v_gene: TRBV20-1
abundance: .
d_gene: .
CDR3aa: CSARDADEQFF
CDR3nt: TGCAGTGCTAGAGATGCGGATGAGCAGTTCTTC

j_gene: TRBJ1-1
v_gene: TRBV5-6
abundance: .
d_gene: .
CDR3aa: CASSFSASNTEAFF
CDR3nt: TGTGCCAGCAGCTTCTCCGCTTCGAACACTGAAGCTTTCTTT

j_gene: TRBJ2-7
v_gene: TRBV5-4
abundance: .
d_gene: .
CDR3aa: CASSLGYEQYF
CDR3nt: TGTGCCAGCAGCTTGGGCTACGAGCAATACTTC

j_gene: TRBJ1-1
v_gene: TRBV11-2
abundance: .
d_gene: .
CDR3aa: CASSLDRTEAFF
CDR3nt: TGTGCCAGCAGCTTAGATCGCACTGAAGCTTTCTTT

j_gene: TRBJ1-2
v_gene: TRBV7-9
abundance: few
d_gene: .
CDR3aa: CASSRDTIYGYTF
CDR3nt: TGTGCCAGCAGCCGGGACACTATCTATGGCTACACCTTC

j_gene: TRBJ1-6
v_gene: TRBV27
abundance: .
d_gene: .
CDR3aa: CASSLETENSPLHF
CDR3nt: TGTGCCAGCAGTTTAGAGACAGAGAATTCACCCCTCCACTTT

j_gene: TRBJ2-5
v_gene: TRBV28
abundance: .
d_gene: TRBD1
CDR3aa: CASSLTGGGQETQYF
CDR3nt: TGTGCCAGCAGTTTGACAGGGGGAGGGCAAGAGACCCAGTACTTC

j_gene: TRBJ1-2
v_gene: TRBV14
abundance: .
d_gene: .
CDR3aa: CASSQEGPAYGYTF
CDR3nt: TGTGCCAGCAGCCAAGAAGGCCCGGCGTATGGCTACACCTTC

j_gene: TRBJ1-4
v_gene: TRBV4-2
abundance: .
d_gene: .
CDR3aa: CASSLSGTTNEKLFF
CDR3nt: TGTGCCAGCAGCTTATCCGGGACAACTAATGAAAAACTGTTTTTT

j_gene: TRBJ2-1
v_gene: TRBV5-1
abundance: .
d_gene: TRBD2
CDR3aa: CASSLVAGGNNEQFF
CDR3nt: TGCGCCAGCAGCTTGGTAGCGGGAGGAAACAATGAGCAGTTCTTC

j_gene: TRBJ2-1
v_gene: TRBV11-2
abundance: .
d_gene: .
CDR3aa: CASSLATGPLEQFF
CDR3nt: TGTGCCAGCAGCCTTGCGACGGGGCCGCTTGAGCAGTTCTTC

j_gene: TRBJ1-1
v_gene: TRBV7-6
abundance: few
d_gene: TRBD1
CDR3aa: CASSSWDRSTEAFF
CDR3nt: TGTGCCAGCAGCTCCTGGGACAGGAGTACTGAAGCTTTCTTT

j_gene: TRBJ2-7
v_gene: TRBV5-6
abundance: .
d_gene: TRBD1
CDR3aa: CASSLTGGYEQYF
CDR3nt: TGTGCCAGCAGCTTGACAGGGGGCTACGAGCAGTACTTC